This T cell receptor beta chain appears in the sequencing data of a study of regulatory T cells in long-lasting Graves disease. The time point here: persistent/refractory GD, antithyroid drugs over 5 years with positive TRAb. After RNA was extracted from PBMCs, the TCR library was made from it. Construction of the TCR beta libraries employed iRepertoire HTBI primers in conjunction with Arm-PCR of CDR3 regions. Using its own MiXCR run on the multiplex PCR reads, TCRdb lists one record per CDR3 protein. There are roughly 430,000 distinct CDR3 sequences in the sample; roughly a fifth occur only once, and roughly an eighth lies in the top ten. At least ten counts were recorded for this clonotype. This TCR was recovered from a female donor with Graves disease. This specimen was peripheral blood mononuclear cells (PBMCs), taken when the disease was refractory, from a patient treated with antithyroid drugs.

The CDR3 nucleotides are TGTGCCAGCAGTTTTATGTTGGGAACCGGGACTAGCGCGACCCAGTACTTC. Amino acids: CASSFMLGTGTSATQYF. The J gene is TRBJ2-5, the V gene TRBV12-3 or TRBV12-4; the match to TRBD2 covers 10 bases. The length of the CDR3 is 17 residues. V shed 3 bases and J 7 bases; nucleotides not matched to a gene: 14.